The rows below give T cell receptor beta chains drawn from one sample of a study of graft-versus-host responses after intestinal transplantation. Antigens for these TCRs are unknown. Sequenced by immunoSEQ multiplex PCR; TCRdb stores in-frame clones only, minus some. This sample yields about 110,000 clones, of which around nine tenths are seen a single time; about 0.2% belongs to the top ten. The starting material was unstimulated CD4+ T cells sorted from spleen or lymph node cells, obtained before transplant. All receptors come from a human donor who was the organ donor for an intestinal transplant. The CDR3 runs from the conserved cysteine through the conserved F or W. A D gene is named only where the DNA matches it firmly. Some rows mark clone size as missing; the rest say once, few, many or name a class of expanded clone.

d_call: NA; v_call: TRBV18; clone_size: NA; j_call: TRBJ1-1; cdr3_aa: CASSPGRGQGAEAFF; cdr3_nt: TGTGCCAGCTCACCTGGCCGGGGGCAGGGCGCTGAAGCTTTCTTT
d_call: NA; v_call: TRBV2; clone_size: NA; j_call: TRBJ1-2; cdr3_aa: CASSEEGYGYTF; cdr3_nt: TGTGCCAGCAGTGAAGAAGGGTACGGCTACACCTTC
d_call: NA; v_call: TRBV28; clone_size: NA; j_call: TRBJ1-1; cdr3_aa: CASSFRGVNTEAFF; cdr3_nt: TGTGCCAGCAGTTTTCGAGGGGTGAACACTGAAGCTTTCTTT
d_call: TRBD1; v_call: TRBV27; clone_size: NA; j_call: TRBJ1-1; cdr3_aa: CASSFLNRGTEAFF; cdr3_nt: TGTGCCAGCAGTTTCTTGAACAGGGGCACTGAAGCTTTCTTT
d_call: TRBD1; v_call: TRBV2; clone_size: NA; j_call: TRBJ2-3; cdr3_aa: CASGGQGTDTQYF; cdr3_nt: TGTGCCAGCGGGGGACAGGGCACAGATACGCAGTATTTT
d_call: NA; v_call: TRBV6-5; clone_size: NA; j_call: TRBJ2-5; cdr3_aa: CASSYLGYQETQYF; cdr3_nt: TGTGCCAGCAGTTACTTGGGTTACCAAGAGACCCAGTACTTC
d_call: NA; v_call: TRBV10-3; clone_size: few; j_call: TRBJ1-2; cdr3_aa: CAIRKGEQGPTYGYTF; cdr3_nt: TGTGCCATCAGGAAAGGGGAGCAGGGTCCCACCTATGGCTACACCTTC
d_call: NA; v_call: TRBV7-8; clone_size: NA; j_call: TRBJ1-2; cdr3_aa: CASSLAGDYYGYTF; cdr3_nt: TGTGCCAGCAGCTTAGCCGGGGACTACTATGGCTACACCTTC
d_call: NA; v_call: TRBV5-4; clone_size: NA; j_call: TRBJ2-2; cdr3_aa: CASSSQGAGELFF; cdr3_nt: TGTGCCAGCAGCTCGCAAGGGGCCGGGGAGCTGTTTTTT
d_call: NA; v_call: TRBV5-4; clone_size: NA; j_call: TRBJ2-5; cdr3_aa: CASSFGGSETQYF; cdr3_nt: TGTGCCAGCAGCTTCGGGGGCAGCGAGACCCAGTACTTC
d_call: TRBD1; v_call: TRBV19; clone_size: NA; j_call: TRBJ1-5; cdr3_aa: CASNVRGLGQPQHF; cdr3_nt: TGTGCCAGTAATGTCAGGGGGCTTGGGCAGCCCCAGCATTTT
d_call: NA; v_call: TRBV28; clone_size: once; j_call: TRBJ2-5; cdr3_aa: CASRGGAGETQYF; cdr3_nt: TGTGCCAGCAGGGGGGGCGCAGGAGAGACCCAGTACTTC
d_call: NA; v_call: TRBV4-3; clone_size: NA; j_call: TRBJ2-7; cdr3_aa: CASSQDALVESSYEQYF; cdr3_nt: TGCGCCAGCAGCCAAGACGCGCTTGTCGAGAGCTCCTACGAGCAGTACTTC
d_call: TRBD2; v_call: TRBV9; clone_size: NA; j_call: TRBJ2-1; cdr3_aa: CASSGTLAVPGSNEQFF; cdr3_nt: TGTGCCAGCAGCGGGACACTAGCGGTCCCGGGGAGTAATGAGCAGTTCTTC
d_call: TRBD1; v_call: TRBV27; clone_size: NA; j_call: TRBJ1-5; cdr3_aa: CASSFGQGGQPQHF; cdr3_nt: TGTGCCAGCAGTTTCGGACAGGGAGGACAGCCCCAGCATTTT
d_call: TRBD2; v_call: TRBV7-2; clone_size: NA; j_call: TRBJ2-5; cdr3_aa: CASSPGLAVQETQYF; cdr3_nt: TGTGCCAGCAGCCCGGGACTAGCGGTTCAAGAGACCCAGTACTTC
d_call: NA; v_call: TRBV11-2; clone_size: NA; j_call: TRBJ2-3; cdr3_aa: CASSLEGLAADTQYF; cdr3_nt: TGTGCCAGCAGCTTGGAGGGCCTAGCCGCAGATACGCAGTATTTT
d_call: TRBD1; v_call: TRBV6-6; clone_size: few; j_call: TRBJ2-7; cdr3_aa: CASSYSQGYNEQYF; cdr3_nt: TGTGCCAGCAGTTACTCACAGGGGTACAACGAGCAGTACTTC
d_call: NA; v_call: TRBV9; clone_size: NA; j_call: TRBJ1-1; cdr3_aa: CASSVAEPAIGQGEAFF; cdr3_nt: TGTGCCAGCAGCGTAGCTGAGCCAGCGATCGGCCAGGGGGAAGCTTTCTTT
d_call: TRBD2; v_call: TRBV29-1; clone_size: NA; j_call: TRBJ2-1; cdr3_aa: CSVEGLVNYNEQFF; cdr3_nt: TGCAGCGTTGAGGGACTAGTGAACTACAATGAGCAGTTCTTC
d_call: NA; v_call: TRBV7-8; clone_size: NA; j_call: TRBJ2-7; cdr3_aa: CASSLLEGEQYF; cdr3_nt: TGTGCCAGCAGCTTATTGGAGGGGGAGCAGTACTTC
d_call: NA; v_call: TRBV6-6; clone_size: NA; j_call: TRBJ1-4; cdr3_aa: CASSYRGGLEKLFF; cdr3_nt: TGTGCCAGCAGTTACCGGGGGGGTTTAGAAAAACTGTTTTTT
d_call: TRBD2; v_call: TRBV9; clone_size: NA; j_call: TRBJ2-7; cdr3_aa: CASSGTGTSGSLGPYEQYF; cdr3_nt: TGTGCCAGCAGCGGAACCGGGACTAGCGGGAGCTTAGGACCCTACGAGCAGTACTTC
d_call: NA; v_call: TRBV29-1; clone_size: once; j_call: TRBJ1-3; cdr3_aa: CSVETGLRSGNTIYF; cdr3_nt: TGCAGCGTCGAAACCGGGCTCCGCTCTGGAAACACCATATATTTT
d_call: TRBD1; v_call: TRBV6-5; clone_size: once; j_call: TRBJ2-7; cdr3_aa: CASSYGTGSSYEQYF; cdr3_nt: TGTGCCAGCAGTTACGGGACAGGGAGCTCCTACGAGCAGTACTTC
d_call: NA; v_call: TRBV25-1; clone_size: NA; j_call: TRBJ1-2; cdr3_aa: CASSEWGLWGYTF; cdr3_nt: TGTGCCAGCAGTGAATGGGGCTTATGGGGCTACACCTTC
d_call: NA; v_call: TRBV2; clone_size: NA; j_call: TRBJ2-1; cdr3_aa: CASSFYNEQFF; cdr3_nt: TGTGCCAGCAGTTTTTACAATGAGCAGTTCTTC
d_call: TRBD1; v_call: TRBV5-6; clone_size: NA; j_call: TRBJ1-5; cdr3_aa: CASSLSVGGQPQHF; cdr3_nt: TGTGCCAGCAGCTTGTCCGTAGGGGGCCAGCCCCAGCATTTT
d_call: TRBD2; v_call: TRBV5-1; clone_size: NA; j_call: TRBJ2-2; cdr3_aa: CASSLEPGGSDTGELFF; cdr3_nt: TGCGCCAGCAGCTTGGAGCCGGGCGGGAGCGACACCGGGGAGCTGTTTTTT
d_call: TRBD2; v_call: TRBV29-1; clone_size: NA; j_call: TRBJ2-3; cdr3_aa: CSVEDRLAGGPDTQYF; cdr3_nt: TGCAGCGTTGAAGATCGGCTAGCGGGAGGGCCAGATACGCAGTATTTT
d_call: NA; v_call: TRBV11-2; clone_size: NA; j_call: TRBJ2-3; cdr3_aa: CASSEWQSTDTQYF; cdr3_nt: TGTGCCAGCAGCGAATGGCAAAGCACAGATACGCAGTATTTT
d_call: NA; v_call: TRBV5-1; clone_size: NA; j_call: TRBJ2-5; cdr3_aa: CASSLGNSAGGQETQYF; cdr3_nt: TGCGCCAGCAGCTTGGGGAACTCAGCTGGGGGCCAAGAGACCCAGTACTTC
d_call: TRBD2; v_call: TRBV28; clone_size: NA; j_call: TRBJ2-2; cdr3_aa: CASSLLAGATGELFF; cdr3_nt: TGTGCCAGCAGTTTACTAGCGGGAGCCACCGGGGAGCTGTTTTTT
d_call: TRBD2; v_call: TRBV6-6; clone_size: NA; j_call: TRBJ2-7; cdr3_aa: CASSYRLAETYEQYF; cdr3_nt: TGTGCCAGCAGTTACCGGCTAGCGGAGACCTACGAGCAGTACTTC
d_call: NA; v_call: TRBV28; clone_size: NA; j_call: TRBJ1-1; cdr3_aa: CASSFRRTEAFF; cdr3_nt: TGTGCCAGCAGTTTTCGGAGGACTGAAGCTTTCTTT
d_call: TRBD1; v_call: TRBV5-5; clone_size: NA; j_call: TRBJ2-3; cdr3_aa: CASSFGQGTDTQYF; cdr3_nt: TGTGCCAGCAGCTTCGGACAGGGGACAGATACGCAGTATTTT
d_call: TRBD1; v_call: TRBV5-8; clone_size: NA; j_call: TRBJ1-1; cdr3_aa: CASSVDRGRSTEAFF; cdr3_nt: TGTGCCAGCAGCGTGGATAGGGGGCGCAGCACTGAAGCTTTCTTT